The rows below give T cell receptor beta chains drawn from one sample of a study of T cells after yellow fever vaccination. In TCRdb, the 5' RACE reads were re-called with MiXCR into one record per CDR3 protein. The sample has about 200,000 distinct CDR3 sequences; about 3% are singletons. The material was CD4+ T cells sorted from PBMCs, obtained 10 days after the yellow fever booster vaccination. These receptors came from a man between 18 and 29 years old who received the YFV17D yellow fever vaccine. CDR3s include the opening cysteine and the closing phenylalanine or tryptophan. D genes are given only for firm matches. Size is stated for part of the rows, as once, few or many counts, or as a class when the clone is expanded.

v_call: TRBV4-3
d_call: -
clone_size: many
j_call: TRBJ2-5
cdr3_nt: TGCGCCAGCAGCCAAGAAACGGGGAGTACTCAAGAGACCCAGTACTTC
cdr3_aa: CASSQETGSTQETQYF

v_call: TRBV20-1
d_call: TRBD2
clone_size: -
j_call: TRBJ2-1
cdr3_nt: TGCAGTGCTAGGCCTAGCGGGGGCTACAATGAGCAGTTCTTC
cdr3_aa: CSARPSGGYNEQFF

v_call: TRBV5-1
d_call: TRBD2
clone_size: many
j_call: TRBJ2-1
cdr3_nt: TGCGCCAGCAGCTCGAACAGCGGGGGGGCAGGGAATGAGCAGTTCTTC
cdr3_aa: CASSSNSGGAGNEQFF

v_call: TRBV12-3/TRBV12-4
d_call: -
clone_size: many
j_call: TRBJ2-2
cdr3_nt: TGTGCCAGCAGGGGGATCAGGAGCGCCGGGGAGCTGTTTTTT
cdr3_aa: CASRGIRSAGELFF

v_call: TRBV11-2
d_call: -
clone_size: -
j_call: TRBJ2-2
cdr3_nt: TGTGCCAGCAGCCCACCATATAGTTGGGAGCTGTTTTTT
cdr3_aa: CASSPPYSWELFF

v_call: TRBV7-8
d_call: TRBD1
clone_size: many
j_call: TRBJ1-6
cdr3_nt: TGTGCCAGCAGCTTGGGGACCGGACAGGCCCGGTCACCCCTCCACTTT
cdr3_aa: CASSLGTGQARSPLHF

v_call: TRBV4-1
d_call: -
clone_size: many
j_call: TRBJ2-6
cdr3_nt: TGCGCCAGCAGCCGGGTGGGGGGACGCTCTGGGGCCAACGTCCTGACTTTC
cdr3_aa: CASSRVGGRSGANVLTF

v_call: TRBV4-3
d_call: -
clone_size: many
j_call: TRBJ2-1
cdr3_nt: TGCGCCAGCAGCCAAGGCCCCGCAGCAGCAAATGAGCAGTTCTTC
cdr3_aa: CASSQGPAAANEQFF

v_call: TRBV4-3
d_call: -
clone_size: few
j_call: TRBJ2-1
cdr3_nt: TGCGCCAGCAGCCAAGGTCCGGGGTACGAGCAGTTCTTC
cdr3_aa: CASSQGPGYEQFF

v_call: TRBV6-2/TRBV6-3
d_call: -
clone_size: many
j_call: TRBJ1-2
cdr3_nt: TGTGCCAGCAGCTCGCAGAACTATGGCTACACCTTC
cdr3_aa: CASSSQNYGYTF

v_call: TRBV5-1
d_call: TRBD1
clone_size: many
j_call: TRBJ2-3
cdr3_nt: TGCGCCAGCCTACGACAGGGACCATTAGATACGCAGTATTTT
cdr3_aa: CASLRQGPLDTQYF

v_call: TRBV5-6
d_call: -
clone_size: many
j_call: TRBJ2-1
cdr3_nt: TGTGCCAGCAGCTTGAACCAGGGAAGGTACAATGAGCAGTTCTTC
cdr3_aa: CASSLNQGRYNEQFF

v_call: TRBV6-6
d_call: -
clone_size: -
j_call: TRBJ2-7
cdr3_nt: TGTGCCAGCAGTCACCGAGAAGGCTACGAGCAGTACTTC
cdr3_aa: CASSHREGYEQYF

v_call: TRBV12-3/TRBV12-4
d_call: -
clone_size: many
j_call: TRBJ2-6
cdr3_nt: TGTGCCAGCAGTCCTCGGGACACCTTCTCTGGGGCCAACGTCCTGACTTTC
cdr3_aa: CASSPRDTFSGANVLTF

v_call: TRBV7-2
d_call: TRBD2
clone_size: many
j_call: TRBJ2-3
cdr3_nt: TGTGCCAGCCACCCGGGGGGAGGGGTCCATGGTACGCAGTATTTT
cdr3_aa: CASHPGGGVHGTQYF

v_call: TRBV7-9
d_call: -
clone_size: few
j_call: TRBJ2-7
cdr3_nt: TGTGCCAGCAGCCCAAGACCGGACAGCTACGAGCAGTACTTC
cdr3_aa: CASSPRPDSYEQYF

v_call: TRBV10-3
d_call: TRBD1
clone_size: -
j_call: TRBJ1-5
cdr3_nt: TGTGCGATCAAACAGGGGACGAATCAGCCCCAGCATTTT
cdr3_aa: CAIKQGTNQPQHF

v_call: TRBV5-1
d_call: -
clone_size: many
j_call: TRBJ2-2
cdr3_nt: TGCGCCAGCAGCTTGGGACAGCACACCGGGGAGCTGTTTTTT
cdr3_aa: CASSLGQHTGELFF

v_call: TRBV4-1
d_call: -
clone_size: few
j_call: TRBJ1-1
cdr3_nt: TGCGCCAGCAGCCAAGGCCCCGTTAGGGGCACTGAAGCTTTCTTT
cdr3_aa: CASSQGPVRGTEAFF

v_call: TRBV7-9
d_call: -
clone_size: few
j_call: TRBJ1-3
cdr3_nt: TGTGCCAGCAGCTTTGCGGCAGGCTCTGGAAACACCATATATTTT
cdr3_aa: CASSFAAGSGNTIYF

v_call: TRBV3-1
d_call: -
clone_size: -
j_call: TRBJ2-7
cdr3_nt: TGTGCCAGCAGCCAAGACAGGGTACCCAGCTACGAGCAGTACTTC
cdr3_aa: CASSQDRVPSYEQYF

v_call: TRBV5-6
d_call: -
clone_size: many
j_call: TRBJ2-2
cdr3_nt: TGTGCCAGCAGCTTTGGGGCGAACACCGGGGAGCTGTTTTTT
cdr3_aa: CASSFGANTGELFF

v_call: TRBV7-2
d_call: -
clone_size: -
j_call: TRBJ1-3
cdr3_nt: TGTGCCAGCAGCTGGAGGAGTTACGGGGGCACCATATATTTT
cdr3_aa: CASSWRSYGGTIYF

v_call: TRBV28
d_call: -
clone_size: -
j_call: TRBJ2-6
cdr3_nt: TGTGCCAGCAGTTTATTTCGGGCCACAGGTGCTGGGGCCAACGTCCTGACTTTC
cdr3_aa: CASSLFRATGAGANVLTF

v_call: TRBV5-1
d_call: TRBD1
clone_size: few
j_call: TRBJ1-1
cdr3_nt: TGCGCCAGCAGCTTGACAGGGGAGCATGCTTTCTTT
cdr3_aa: CASSLTGEHAFF

v_call: TRBV11-2
d_call: -
clone_size: many
j_call: TRBJ2-2
cdr3_nt: TGTGCCAGCAGGACCGGGAGAAGAGGTACCGGGGAGCTGTTTTTT
cdr3_aa: CASRTGRRGTGELFF

v_call: TRBV4-3
d_call: -
clone_size: -
j_call: TRBJ2-4
cdr3_nt: TGCGCCAGCAGCCAGAACCCCCGCGAAGGCAAAAACATTCAGTACTTC
cdr3_aa: CASSQNPREGKNIQYF

v_call: TRBV19
d_call: TRBD2
clone_size: -
j_call: TRBJ2-3
cdr3_nt: TGTGCCAGTAGTACAATAGCGGGGGGACCCACAGATACGCAGTATTTT
cdr3_aa: CASSTIAGGPTDTQYF

v_call: TRBV5-4
d_call: -
clone_size: few
j_call: TRBJ1-5
cdr3_nt: TGTGCCAGCAGCTTGGGGCTCAATCAGCCCCAGCATTTT
cdr3_aa: CASSLGLNQPQHF

v_call: TRBV20-1
d_call: -
clone_size: few
j_call: TRBJ1-1
cdr3_nt: TGCAGTGCGGGGGGCGGCAACACTGAAGCTTTCTTT
cdr3_aa: CSAGGGNTEAFF

v_call: TRBV12-3/TRBV12-4
d_call: -
clone_size: many
j_call: TRBJ2-1
cdr3_nt: TGTGCCAGCAGTTTAAAGGGCGGCTACAATGAGCAGTTCTTC
cdr3_aa: CASSLKGGYNEQFF

v_call: TRBV7-2
d_call: -
clone_size: many
j_call: TRBJ1-5
cdr3_nt: TGTGCCAGCAGCCCGGGGGGGGGCGGAGATCAGCCCCAGCATTTT
cdr3_aa: CASSPGGGGDQPQHF

v_call: TRBV7-2
d_call: TRBD1
clone_size: many
j_call: TRBJ1-2
cdr3_nt: TGTGCCAGCAGCCCTAATCCGGGACAGGGGAACTATGGCTACACCTTC
cdr3_aa: CASSPNPGQGNYGYTF

v_call: TRBV28
d_call: -
clone_size: many
j_call: TRBJ2-5
cdr3_nt: TGTGCCAGCTCCAGGTGGGAGACCCAGTACTTC
cdr3_aa: CASSRWETQYF

v_call: TRBV7-2
d_call: TRBD1
clone_size: many
j_call: TRBJ2-5
cdr3_nt: TGTGCCAGCAGCTCGACAGGGTCCCAAGAGACCCAGTACTTC
cdr3_aa: CASSSTGSQETQYF

v_call: TRBV11-3
d_call: TRBD2
clone_size: -
j_call: TRBJ2-3
cdr3_nt: TGTGCCAGCAGCTTTGGCGGGGGTCACACAGATACGCAGTATTTT
cdr3_aa: CASSFGGGHTDTQYF

v_call: TRBV4-3
d_call: -
clone_size: -
j_call: TRBJ2-7
cdr3_nt: TGCGCCAGCAGCCTCCTTAACTCGGCTAACTTTGAGCAGTACTTC
cdr3_aa: CASSLLNSANFEQYF

v_call: TRBV30
d_call: -
clone_size: -
j_call: TRBJ1-3
cdr3_nt: TGTGCCTGGATACAGGATTATGGAAACACCATATATTTT
cdr3_aa: CAWIQDYGNTIYF

v_call: TRBV4-2
d_call: TRBD2
clone_size: -
j_call: TRBJ2-1
cdr3_nt: TGTGCCAGCAGCCGGTCAAGCGGGGGGCCCCGCTCCTACAATGAGCAGTTCTTC
cdr3_aa: CASSRSSGGPRSYNEQFF

v_call: TRBV19
d_call: -
clone_size: few
j_call: TRBJ1-1
cdr3_nt: TGTGCCAGTAGTGTCAGGGGCCCGAACACTGAAGCTTTCTTT
cdr3_aa: CASSVRGPNTEAFF

v_call: TRBV6-2/TRBV6-3
d_call: -
clone_size: -
j_call: TRBJ1-1
cdr3_nt: TGTGCCAGCAGTTATGATGGCAGAACAGAAGCTTTCTTT
cdr3_aa: CASSYDGRTEAFF

v_call: TRBV4-1
d_call: -
clone_size: -
j_call: TRBJ1-3
cdr3_nt: TGCGCCAGCAGCCAAGAAGGCAGCTCTGGAAACACCATATATTTT
cdr3_aa: CASSQEGSSGNTIYF

v_call: TRBV3-1
d_call: TRBD1
clone_size: -
j_call: TRBJ2-1
cdr3_nt: TGTGCCAGCAGCTTCCGGGACAGCAATGAGCAGTTCTTC
cdr3_aa: CASSFRDSNEQFF

v_call: TRBV7-6
d_call: -
clone_size: many
j_call: TRBJ1-5
cdr3_nt: TGTGCCAGCAGCTTAGGAGTAGCGGGGGTCAATCAGCCCCAGCATTTT
cdr3_aa: CASSLGVAGVNQPQHF

v_call: TRBV6-1
d_call: -
clone_size: few
j_call: TRBJ1-6
cdr3_nt: TGTGCCAGCTCCCTTGAAAGAGGATATAATTCACCCCTCCACTTT
cdr3_aa: CASSLERGYNSPLHF

v_call: TRBV10-3
d_call: TRBD2
clone_size: many
j_call: TRBJ2-4
cdr3_nt: TGTGCCATCAGTGATAGGGCTAGCGGGGGCCTAGCCAAAAACATTCAGTACTTC
cdr3_aa: CAISDRASGGLAKNIQYF

v_call: TRBV4-2
d_call: TRBD2
clone_size: many
j_call: TRBJ2-3
cdr3_nt: TGTGCCAGCAGCCCCGGACTAGCGGGGGGGCCCCGCACAGATACGCAGTATTTT
cdr3_aa: CASSPGLAGGPRTDTQYF

v_call: TRBV4-2
d_call: TRBD2
clone_size: many
j_call: TRBJ2-7
cdr3_nt: TGTGCCAGCAGCCAAGGTTCGGTAGCGGGGGGCTTCTACGAGCAGTACTTC
cdr3_aa: CASSQGSVAGGFYEQYF

v_call: TRBV18
d_call: -
clone_size: many
j_call: TRBJ1-2
cdr3_nt: TGTGCCAGCTCATTACAGGGTGTAAGCGGCTACACCTTC
cdr3_aa: CASSLQGVSGYTF

v_call: TRBV10-3
d_call: -
clone_size: many
j_call: TRBJ2-1
cdr3_nt: TGTGCCATCAGCCAAGTCCGGGGAACTTCCTCCAATGAGCAGTTCTTC
cdr3_aa: CAISQVRGTSSNEQFF

v_call: TRBV7-9
d_call: -
clone_size: -
j_call: TRBJ2-4
cdr3_nt: TGTGACAGCAGCCCTCTCTCCCTAGCCAAAAACATTCAGTACTTC
cdr3_aa: CDSSPLSLAKNIQYF

v_call: TRBV4-3
d_call: -
clone_size: many
j_call: TRBJ2-1
cdr3_nt: TGCGCCAGCAGCCAAGAGGTCCGGACGGGGCAGTTCTTC
cdr3_aa: CASSQEVRTGQFF

v_call: TRBV25-1
d_call: -
clone_size: many
j_call: TRBJ2-5
cdr3_nt: TGTGCCAGCAGTGAAGCGGGCAGGGGCCCGACCCAGTACTTC
cdr3_aa: CASSEAGRGPTQYF

v_call: TRBV20-1
d_call: -
clone_size: few
j_call: TRBJ1-1
cdr3_nt: TGCAGTGCTAGGTACAAGTTTGGGGGAGACGCTGAAGCTTTCTTT
cdr3_aa: CSARYKFGGDAEAFF

v_call: TRBV5-1
d_call: -
clone_size: few
j_call: TRBJ2-5
cdr3_nt: TGCGCCAGCAGTTCCGAGGGAGAGACCCAGTACTTC
cdr3_aa: CASSSEGETQYF

v_call: TRBV18
d_call: -
clone_size: -
j_call: TRBJ1-4
cdr3_nt: TGTGCCAGCTCAAGGGCCACCGAGGGTGAAAAACTGTTTTTT
cdr3_aa: CASSRATEGEKLFF

v_call: TRBV10-3
d_call: -
clone_size: many
j_call: TRBJ2-2
cdr3_nt: TGTGCCATCGGAATGCCAGGCCGGGGCACCGGGGAGCTGTTTTTT
cdr3_aa: CAIGMPGRGTGELFF

v_call: TRBV30
d_call: -
clone_size: many
j_call: TRBJ2-1
cdr3_nt: TGTGCCTGGAGTGTAGAATCGTCAGGGTACCATGAGCAGTTCTTC
cdr3_aa: CAWSVESSGYHEQFF

v_call: TRBV5-1
d_call: TRBD2
clone_size: many
j_call: TRBJ2-3
cdr3_nt: TGCGCCAGCAGCATGGGAGCGGGGCCAGATACGCAGTATTTT
cdr3_aa: CASSMGAGPDTQYF